This T cell receptor beta chain was documented in a study of cytomegalovirus exposure and HLA in healthy donors. General observations from the study: A few of the chains that were CMV-associated were confirmed in vitro to be specific for CMV antigens. Cytomegalovirus status was reportedly diagnosed by the classifier with high sensitivity and specificity. Most TCR sequences were seen very rarely across donors, but some public TCRs occurred in many. Cytomegalovirus association was assigned to about 180 TCR beta chains.

Produced via immunoSEQ multiplex PCR; TCRdb's table is partial and in-frame only. The table records around 350,000 clones, around 86% of them present only once. A word on this clone: No antigen is known for it.

This CDR3 contains 14 residues. V lost 3 bases to trimming and J lost 5 bases, with 10 bases between them. The germline V gene encodes CDR1 KGHSH and CDR2 LQKENI. Material for sequencing was PBMCs. The V and J genes are TRBV18 and TRBJ2-2, with D maybe TRBD1 (6 bases). This receptor was obtained from a woman under 30 in good health and CMV-seronegative. CDR3 residues: CASSPNRETGELFF. Written as DNA, the CDR3 is TGTGCCAGCTCACCCAACAGGGAAACCGGGGAGCTGTTTTTT. The full variable domain, in which reference TRBV18 and TRBJ2-2 provide the parts outside the CDR3, is NAGVMQNPRHLVRRRGQEARLRCSPMKGHSHVYWYRQLPEEGLKFMVYLQKENIIDESGMPKERFSAEFPKEGPSILRIQQVVRGDSAAYFCASSPNRETGELFFGEGSRLTVL.